The rows below give T cell receptor beta chains drawn from one sample of a study of cytomegalovirus exposure and HLA in healthy donors. Some clones are missing from TCRdb's copy, which holds only in-frame ones; the method was immunoSEQ multiplex PCR. This table has about 130,000 clones, about two thirds appearing once. The specimen was PBMCs. The receptors originated from a man aged 40-55 years in good health and CMV-seropositive. CDR3s include the opening cysteine and the closing phenylalanine or tryptophan. A D gene is named only where the DNA matches it firmly. The listing skips clone size in some rows; elsewhere it reads once, few, many or a size class.

cdr3_aa: CASSPVGGSWNTEAFF; cdr3_nt: TGTGCCAGCAGCCCCGTTGGGGGCAGCTGGAACACTGAAGCTTTCTTT; clone_size: -; v_call: TRBV28; d_call: -; j_call: TRBJ1-1
cdr3_aa: CASSQATFGEQYF; cdr3_nt: TGTGCCAGCAGCCAAGCTACGTTCGGCGAGCAGTACTTC; clone_size: -; v_call: TRBV14; d_call: -; j_call: TRBJ2-7
cdr3_aa: CASSATGKAEAFF; cdr3_nt: TGTGCCAGCAGCGCCACAGGGAAGGCTGAAGCTTTCTTT; clone_size: few; v_call: TRBV5-4; d_call: -; j_call: TRBJ1-1
cdr3_aa: CASSLNGQRSSYEQYF; cdr3_nt: TGTGCCAGCAGCCTAAACGGACAGAGAAGCTCCTACGAGCAGTACTTC; clone_size: -; v_call: TRBV5-6; d_call: -; j_call: TRBJ2-7
cdr3_aa: CASSQDRVERGNTIYF; cdr3_nt: TGTGCCAGCAGCCAAGACAGGGTAGAACGCGGAAACACCATATATTTT; clone_size: few; v_call: TRBV2; d_call: TRBD1; j_call: TRBJ1-3
cdr3_aa: CASTIGGGLAVTDTQYF; cdr3_nt: TGTGCCAGTACCATAGGGGGCGGACTAGCGGTTACAGATACGCAGTATTTT; clone_size: -; v_call: TRBV19; d_call: TRBD2; j_call: TRBJ2-3
cdr3_aa: CASRRQVNYGYTF; cdr3_nt: TGTGCCAGTCGAAGACAGGTTAACTATGGCTACACCTTC; clone_size: -; v_call: TRBV19; d_call: -; j_call: TRBJ1-2
cdr3_aa: CASSRDPTGVGEQYF; cdr3_nt: TGTGCCAGCAGCCGAGATCCTACAGGGGTGGGCGAGCAGTACTTC; clone_size: -; v_call: TRBV5-6; d_call: TRBD1; j_call: TRBJ2-7
cdr3_aa: CSVERDGYEQYF; cdr3_nt: TGCAGCGTTGAGCGGGACGGTTACGAGCAGTACTTC; clone_size: -; v_call: TRBV29-1; d_call: -; j_call: TRBJ2-7
cdr3_aa: CATPGGSSYNEQFF; cdr3_nt: TGTGCCACCCCCGGGGGGTCATCTTACAATGAGCAGTTCTTC; clone_size: once; v_call: TRBV6-1; d_call: TRBD2; j_call: TRBJ2-1
cdr3_aa: CASSLDGSYEQYF; cdr3_nt: TGCGCCAGCAGCCTGGACGGCTCCTACGAGCAGTACTTC; clone_size: -; v_call: TRBV5-1; d_call: -; j_call: TRBJ2-7
cdr3_aa: CASSLEPRGSGNTIYF; cdr3_nt: TGCGCCAGCAGCTTGGAGCCCAGGGGTTCTGGAAACACCATATATTTT; clone_size: -; v_call: TRBV5-1; d_call: -; j_call: TRBJ1-3
cdr3_aa: CASRAPWGRARHTDTQYF; cdr3_nt: TGTGCCAGCAGGGCTCCATGGGGGAGGGCTAGGCACACAGATACGCAGTATTTT; clone_size: once; v_call: TRBV28; d_call: TRBD2; j_call: TRBJ2-3
cdr3_aa: CASRRQGGTEAFF; cdr3_nt: TGTGCCAGCAGGCGACAGGGAGGTACTGAAGCTTTCTTT; clone_size: -; v_call: TRBV28; d_call: TRBD1; j_call: TRBJ1-1
cdr3_aa: CASSDRRRDEQFF; cdr3_nt: TGTGCCAGCAGTGACAGGCGCAGGGATGAGCAGTTCTTC; clone_size: -; v_call: TRBV6-4; d_call: -; j_call: TRBJ2-1
cdr3_aa: CASGTVLGGSYNEQFF; cdr3_nt: TGTGCCAGCGGGACAGTTCTCGGTGGCTCCTACAATGAGCAGTTCTTC; clone_size: once; v_call: TRBV28; d_call: TRBD1; j_call: TRBJ2-1
cdr3_aa: CASSPGTHASGNTIYF; cdr3_nt: TGTGCCAGCAGCCCAGGGACACACGCCTCTGGAAACACCATATATTTT; clone_size: -; v_call: TRBV14; d_call: -; j_call: TRBJ1-3
cdr3_aa: CASSPGQGNTGELFF; cdr3_nt: TGTGCCAGCAGCCCCGGACAGGGGAACACCGGGGAGCTGTTTTTT; clone_size: once; v_call: TRBV7-8; d_call: TRBD1; j_call: TRBJ2-2
cdr3_aa: CASSLVTGSEAFF; cdr3_nt: TGTGCCAGCAGCTTAGTGACAGGGTCTGAAGCTTTCTTT; clone_size: few; v_call: TRBV11-3; d_call: TRBD1; j_call: TRBJ1-1
cdr3_aa: CASSIRDGGAFYNEQFF; cdr3_nt: TGTGCCAGTAGTATCCGAGACGGGGGGGCCTTCTACAATGAGCAGTTCTTC; clone_size: -; v_call: TRBV19; d_call: TRBD2; j_call: TRBJ2-1
cdr3_aa: CASSLRPGTGSPDTQYF; cdr3_nt: TGTGCCAGCAGCTTACGGCCAGGGACAGGGTCCCCAGATACGCAGTATTTT; clone_size: -; v_call: TRBV7-2; d_call: TRBD1; j_call: TRBJ2-3
cdr3_aa: CASSARDRSPYGYTF; cdr3_nt: TGTGCCAGCAGCGCAAGGGACAGGAGCCCCTATGGCTACACCTTC; clone_size: -; v_call: TRBV6-4; d_call: TRBD1; j_call: TRBJ1-2